This T cell receptor (beta chain) was captured in a study of OX40 agonist ivuxolimab in advanced cancers. Notes on this clone: Its antigen is currently unknown.

General study points: Among expanded peripheral T cells, antigen specificity went undetermined. Doses of 0.1 to 3.0 mg/kg were accompanied by clonal expansion of CD4+ and CD8+ blood T cells by week 6. Some nonresponders additionally presented with little normalized T-cell clonal expansion.

Measured with immunoSEQ multiplex PCR; TCRdb has only the in-frame clones, and not every one. The sample consists of 60,000 to 65,000 clones, about 89% of them appearing once. Germline CDR1 and CDR2: MRHNA and SNTAGT. Trimming took 2 bases from V and 13 from J, leaving 12 bases between them. The CDR3 runs 12 residues. This sequence joins TRBV6-4 and TRBJ1-5; TRBD1 is a possible D gene (5 bases). The sample consisted of CD4+ or CD8+ T cells sorted from blood, taken in a trial of the OX40 agonist ivuxolimab. The TCR originated in an adult with an advanced solid tumor such as melanoma, head and neck, liver or kidney cancer. In DNA form, the CDR3 reads TGTGCCAGCAGTGACGCGGAGGGGCAACAGCATTTT. Residues: CASSDAEGQQHF.